This T cell receptor (beta chain) is from a study of T cells in localized non-small cell lung cancer. Libraries were prepared by immunoSEQ multiplex PCR; TCRdb keeps only in-frame clonotypes and omits some of them. The table includes 50,000 to 75,000 clones, roughly 90% detected once. The origin of this receptor is a man between 35 and 75 years old with stage I squamous cell lung carcinoma. The source material was peripheral blood, sampled before any cancer treatment.

The CDR3 DNA reads as TGTGCCAGCAGCTCAAGACAGGGAGGAACTTCACCCCTCCACTTT. Translation gives CASSSRQGGTSPLHF. The chain uses TRBV5-4 and TRBJ1-6; 7 bases agree with TRBD1. Trimming took 3 bases from V and 9 from J; bases not matched to a gene: 9. Germline CDR1 reads SGHNT; CDR2 reads YYREEE (reference sequence). This CDR3 is 15 amino acids long.